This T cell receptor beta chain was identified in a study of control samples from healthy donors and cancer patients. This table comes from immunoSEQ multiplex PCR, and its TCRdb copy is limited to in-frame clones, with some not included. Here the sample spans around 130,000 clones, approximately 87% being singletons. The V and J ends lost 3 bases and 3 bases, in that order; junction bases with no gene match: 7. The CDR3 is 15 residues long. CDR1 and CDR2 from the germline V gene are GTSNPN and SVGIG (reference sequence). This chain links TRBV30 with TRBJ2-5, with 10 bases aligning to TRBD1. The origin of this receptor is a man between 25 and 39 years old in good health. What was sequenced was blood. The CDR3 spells CAWSGTGTGEETQYF. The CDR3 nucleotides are TGTGCCTGGAGCGGTACCGGGACAGGGGAAGAGACCCAGTACTTC.